This TCR beta chain was profiled in a study of beta chain features in type 1 diabetes. Germline V gene sequence: CDR1 KGHSH, CDR2 LQKENI. The germline V and J ends were trimmed by 2 bases and 0 bases, with 8 bases remaining between them. The CDR3 spans 14 residues. This clone was recorded many times. As yet, its antigen is unknown. Expressed TCRB transcripts were sequenced, since all the RNA that had been isolated was reverse transcribed. Clones were read by immunoSEQ multiplex PCR, and TCRdb kept only the in-frame ones, dropping some. The sample holds about 370,000 clones, roughly 9.8% seen once. Study-level points and caveats: The naive, central memory and Treg TCRB repertoires of patients appeared to be more similar to one another than those of healthy donors. With patients and controls alike, PCR might favor shorter templates to an equal degree. Type 1 diabetes patients had TCRB CDR3s that were shorter (moderately but significantly so) in all four CD4+ subsets.

Purity of each sorted population was above 95%. The chain carries TRBV18 and TRBJ2-7, with D perhaps matching TRBD1 (5 bases). Material: central memory CD4+ T cells from blood. This clonotype was sampled from a young man with type 1 diabetes. CDR3 nucleotide sequence: TGTGCCAGCTCACCAAATGACAGCTCCTACGAGCAGTACTTC. It specifies CASSPNDSSYEQYF.